These 21 T cell receptor beta chains were all obtained from the same sample, sequenced in a study of STAT3 mutations in large granular lymphocyte leukemia. Broader study findings: Every T-LGLL patient had at least one immunodominant TCRbeta clonotype.

These receptors are not linked to any known antigen. Sequencing was performed with immunoSEQ multiplex PCR; in TCRdb, only in-frame clones are kept and a portion is missing. The data contain roughly 25,000 clones, over 90% of them singletons. Sequencing was done on a sample of peripheral blood mononuclear cells. These receptor sequences come from a man aged 40-55 years with T-cell large granular lymphocyte leukemia. Some clones in this sample may be carry-over from other donors' samples.

This clone was found once. This rearrangement joins TRBV6-6 to TRBJ2-3; D may be TRBD2 (6 bases). The CDR3 has 16 residues. Trimming removed 5 bases at V and 2 bases at J, with 17 bases between. CDR1 MNHNY and CDR2 SVGAGI come from the germline V gene (reference sequence). The CDR3 protein is CASSTYRDSLTDTQYF. The CDR3, as DNA: TGTGCCAGCAGTACCTACCGGGACTCCCTCACAGATACGCAGTATTTT.

V and J are TRBV4-3 and TRBJ2-7; 8 bases align to TRBD1. Germline loops: CDR1 LGHNA, CDR2 YSLEER. Trimming at V came to 0 bases and at J to 3 bases, leaving 4 bases not matched to a gene. The CDR3 has 15 amino acids. The chain's CDR3 is CASSQEWTGSYEQYF. The CDR3 region has the DNA TGCGCCAGCAGCCAAGAGTGGACAGGGAGCTACGAGCAGTACTTC.

This sequence joins TRBV7-9 and TRBJ2-2; 9 bases match TRBD1. The ends lost 5 bases at V and 5 bases at J; junction bases unmatched: 6. Germline V gives CDR1 SEHNR, CDR2 FQNEAQ (reference sequence). The CDR3 sequence is 15 residues long. CDR3 region: CASSLGQGGTGELFF. CDR3 in DNA: TGTGCCAGCAGCCTGGGACAGGGAGGAACCGGGGAGCTGTTTTTT.

The chain couples TRBV5-1 to TRBJ2-3; 9 nucleotides match TRBD2. V was clipped by 0 bases and J by 4 bases; unmatched bases: 6. CDR3 size: 16 residues. In germline, CDR1 is SGHRS, CDR2 YFSETQ. CDR3 sequence reads: CASSLASRGGADTQYF. In DNA, the CDR3 is TGCGCCAGCAGCTTGGCTTCGCGGGGGGGTGCAGATACGCAGTATTTT.

This sequence joins TRBV28 and TRBJ1-1; D gene uncertain. V was pared by 7 bases and J by 5 bases, with 8 bases between. The CDR3 consists of 11 residues. Germline V gives CDR1 MDHEN, CDR2 SYDVKM. The DNA of the CDR3 is TGTGCCAGCACCCTAGGTACTGAAGCTTTCTTT. The encoded protein is CASTLGTEAFF.

This sequence joins TRBV30 and TRBJ2-3; 12 bases are a match to TRBD2. CDR3 length: 15 amino acids. The junction had 7 bases not matched to a gene; V was cut back by 5 bases and J by 4 bases. Per the germline V gene, CDR1 is GTSNPN and CDR2 is SVGIG (reference sequence). The CDR3 DNA sequence: TGTGCCTGGGGACTAGCGGGGAACCTAGCAGATACGCAGTATTTT. Its translation: CAWGLAGNLADTQYF. The full variable domain, rest sourced from reference TRBV30 and TRBJ2-3, is SQTIHQWPATLVQPVGSPLSLECTVEGTSNPNLYWYRQAAGRGLQLLFYSVGIGQISSEVPQNLSASRPQDRQFILSSKKLLLSDSGFYLCAWGLAGNLADTQYFGPGTRLTVL.

This clone showed up just once. The V gene is TRBV19, the J gene TRBJ2-1; 8 bases are shared with TRBD1. V shed 5 bases, J shed 8 bases, and the junction held 8 bases outside the gene matches. This CDR3 region has 14 residues. Germline CDR1 reads LNHDA; CDR2 reads SQIVND (reference sequence). DNA of the CDR3: TGTGCCAGTAGTCCGACAGGGGTAGGCGATGAGCAGTTCTTC. This sequence encodes CASSPTGVGDEQFF.

The chain is built from TRBV18 and TRBJ1-2; no clear D. Deletions cut 2 bases from V and 8 bases from J, with 12 bases between. There are 13 residues in the CDR3. Looked up from germline, CDR1 is KGHSH and CDR2 is LQKENI. The CDR3 sequence is CASSPEASGGYTF. The CDR3 coding sequence is TGTGCCAGCTCACCAGAAGCTTCGGGGGGCTACACCTTC. The full variable domain, completed using reference TRBV18 and TRBJ1-2, is NAGVMQNPRHLVRRRGQEARLRCSPMKGHSHVYWYRQLPEEGLKFMVYLQKENIIDESGMPKERFSAEFPKEGPSILRIQQVVRGDSAAYFCASSPEASGGYTFGSGTRLTVV.

The V gene is TRBV28, the J gene TRBJ2-7; the D gene could be TRBD1 or TRBD2 (5 bases each). V was clipped by 4 bases and J by 6 bases, with 16 bases between them. This CDR3 region has 14 residues. Looked up from germline, CDR1 is MDHEN and CDR2 is SYDVKM. The DNA for the CDR3 is TGTGCCAGCAGTTCCGGGACGGCCCATATCGAGCAGTACTTC. It translates to CASSSGTAHIEQYF.

The rearrangement joins TRBV5-4 to TRBJ2-7, with D maybe TRBD1 (5 bases). V was pared by 0 bases and J by 2 bases, with 9 bases between. Germline CDR1 reads SGHNT; CDR2 reads YYREEE (reference sequence). The CDR3 is made up of 14 amino acids. Here the CDR3 DNA reads TGTGCCAGCAGCTTGGGAAACAGGCCCTACGAGCAGTACTTC. The encoded protein is CASSLGNRPYEQYF. Together with reference TRBV5-4 and TRBJ2-7, the CDR3 gives the full variable domain: ETGVTQSPTHLIKTRGQQVTLRCSSQSGHNTVSWYQQALGQGPQFIFQYYREEENGRGNFPPRFSGLQFPNYSSELNVNALELDDSALYLCASSLGNRPYEQYFGPGTRLTVT.

The chain carries TRBV6-5 and TRBJ2-1; D unresolved. CDR3 length: 12 residues. V lost 7 bases and J 4 bases, leaving 8 bases between the germline ends. The germline V gene has CDR1 MNHEY and CDR2 SVGAGI. CDR3 nucleotides: TGTGCCAGCAAGACGAATTACAATGAGCAGTTCTTC. It codes for CASKTNYNEQFF.

The gene calls are TRBV5-1 and TRBJ2-5; D ambiguous. The CDR3 contains 16 residues. Trimming stripped 3 bases from V and 4 bases from J, with 19 bases between. The germline CDR1 and CDR2 sequences are SGHRS and YFSETQ. The CDR3 sequence is CASSSGTVPARETQYF. The CDR3 nucleotides read TGCGCCAGCAGCTCGGGTACCGTCCCGGCGCGAGAGACCCAGTACTTC.

The rearrangement uses TRBV4-3 and TRBJ2-5; 9 bases map to TRBD2. Losses at the gene ends were 4 bases for V and 6 bases for J; bases not matched to a gene: 9. CDR1 is LGHNA and CDR2 is YSLEER in the germline V gene. The CDR3 consists of 15 residues. The CDR3 coding sequence is TGCGCCAGCAGCCCTACCTTGGCGGGGGGGAAGACCCAGTACTTC. Translated: CASSPTLAGGKTQYF.

This rearrangement joins TRBV19 to TRBJ2-5; TRBD2 matches 9 bases. V was pared by 5 bases and J by 1 base, with 14 bases of the junction left unmatched. The CDR3 runs to 18 residues. Per germline, CDR1 LNHDA and CDR2 SQIVND (reference sequence). CDR3 amino acids: CASSPLAGVGLGQETQYF. The DNA for the CDR3 is TGTGCCAGTAGTCCTTTAGCGGGGGTAGGGCTAGGCCAAGAGACCCAGTACTTC.

The J gene is TRBJ2-6, the V gene TRBV29-1; D unclear. The CDR3 spans 14 residues. The V end was cut by 6 bases, the J end by 1 base, with 10 bases between. CDR1 SQVTM and CDR2 ANQGSEA come from the germline V gene. The CDR3 here is CSVSLRSGANVLTF. CDR3 DNA: TGCAGCGTCTCTTTACGTTCTGGGGCCAACGTCCTGACTTTC.

The chain employs TRBV30 and TRBJ1-2, with D tentatively TRBD1 (6 bases). V was cut by 4 bases and J by 9 bases, with 15 bases left in between. This CDR3 has 12 residues. Germline-derived CDR1 and CDR2 are GTSNPN and SVGIG (reference sequence). The CDR3 loop reads CAWTSGGQSYTF. DNA for the CDR3: TGTGCCTGGACCTCCGGGGGGCAAAGCTACACCTTC.

This chain links TRBV30 with TRBJ1-1; a possible D gene is TRBD1 (6 bases). The V gene lost 7 bases and the J gene lost 5 bases, with 17 bases spanning the gap. The CDR3 spans 13 residues. CDR1 GTSNPN and CDR2 SVGIG come from the germline V gene (reference sequence). CDR3 protein: CAFATGLGTEAFF. CDR3 DNA sequence: TGTGCCTTTGCGACAGGCCTGGGAACTGAAGCTTTCTTT.

The chain couples TRBV5-1 to TRBJ1-6; D unclear. This CDR3 comprises 15 residues. V was clipped by 0 bases and J by 4 bases, with 8 bases between them. Per the germline V gene, CDR1 is SGHRS and CDR2 is YFSETQ. Here the CDR3 reads CASSLGSDYNSPLHF. The CDR3 region has the DNA TGCGCCAGCAGCTTGGGGTCTGATTATAATTCACCCCTCCACTTT.

This chain uses TRBV6-6 with TRBJ1-2, with D hard to call. V lost 5 bases, J lost 8 bases, and 12 bases lay in between. CDR3 length: 12 amino acids. CDR1 and CDR2 (germline): MNHNY, SVGAGI (reference sequence). The CDR3 reads CASSDKAEGYTF. The CDR3 DNA reads as TGTGCCAGCAGTGACAAGGCAGAGGGCTACACCTTC.

The rearrangement joins TRBV5-6 to TRBJ1-5, with D unclear. Trimming stripped 0 bases from V and 7 bases from J, with 5 bases between. The CDR3 is 12 residues long. Germline V gene lookup returns CDR1 SGHDT and CDR2 YYEEEE. CDR3 sequence reads: CASSLGFQPQHF. The CDR3 DNA reads as TGTGCCAGCAGCTTGGGGTTCCAGCCCCAGCATTTT.

The genes are TRBV7-2 and TRBJ1-5; tentative D call: TRBD1 (6 bases). Deletions cut 8 bases from V and 4 bases from J, with 15 bases between. Germline loops: CDR1 SGHTA, CDR2 FQGNSA. CDR3 size: 14 residues. This chain's CDR3 is CASGWGGQNQPQHF. In DNA, the CDR3 is TGTGCCAGCGGTTGGGGGGGCCAGAATCAGCCCCAGCATTTT.